This T cell receptor beta chain originates from a study of blood T cell repertoires in COVID-19 (dated by TCRdb to between 2020 and 2021). Context from the whole study: Collaborator samples came from the United States, Italy and Spain and covered acute and convalescent phases of COVID-19. Samples were obtained from the ongoing ImmuneRACE study (first 160 participants) and from about 1,300 subjects provided by 6 global collaborators. The prospective study material was composed of cDNA or gDNA derived from T cells, B-cell-depleted T cells, or PBMCs. Where available, HLA class I and class II types were obtained from metadata supplied by the sample provider rather than from assay-based typing. The dataset comprised deeply sampled blood TCRbeta repertoires from subjects exposed to, actively infected with, or recovered from COVID-19. A freely available public database, intended as a resource for researchers studying the immune response to SARS-CoV-2, is where the repertoires were released. The sample metadata nearly always contained a de-identified subject ID, COVID-19 status, age in years and sex. Beyond this particular receptor, the publication reports: The amount of clinical and demographic metadata varied by source and participant and was provided uncurated.

In the prospective study, participants were roughly 18 to 100 years old, resided in fewer than 25 geographic areas of the United States, and were enrolled through a virtual design. Cohort assignment in the prospective study relied on participant-reported clinical history from a screening survey and a study questionnaire. Exposed participants were defined as having been in contact with someone with a PCR-confirmed or clinician-diagnosed COVID-19 case within 2 weeks of study entry. Each participant in the prospective study had whole blood, serum and a nasopharyngeal or oropharyngeal swab collected by mobile phlebotomists. Over an approximately 2-month period, participants in the prospective study had the option of providing additional blood draws and questionnaires. Prospective study blood samples were shipped either frozen or at room temperature before DNA extraction. The immunoSEQ Assay, a bias-controlled multiplex PCR, was used to amplify TCRbeta CDR3 regions from genomic DNA. Per the authors' processing: The number of nucleated cells in each sample was estimated by amplification of reference gene primers within the assay. To quantify the absolute abundance of each unique TCRbeta CDR3 rearrangement, sequence reads were collapsed and filtered. For each sample, productive Simpson clonality was calculated as the square root of Simpson's diversity index over productive rearrangements. This immuneACCESS table, as held by TCRdb, lists in-frame sequences with V and J called but not all clones. Of the missing ones, under half trace to an unresolved V gene in checked studies; the others have no known cause. Clone size and the V and J calls come from that table; the DNA yielded D and trimming. The sample data list 400,000 to 500,000 clones, and approximately 91% of these were observed just once. Jointly, the top ten make up roughly 1.4% of the sample.

Remarks on this clone: Its cognate antigen has yet to be identified. No base quality values were provided; no much bigger clone lies one nucleotide off.

A distance of 11 bases separates the germline ends of V and J, which lose 0 bases and 5 bases respectively. The CDR3 covers 16 residues, taking in both the cysteine and the phenylalanine. CDR3 DNA is the only sequence kept; it has 48 bases, read in frame from the first base. CDR1 and CDR2 were assigned from the germline V gene as WSHSY and SAAADI. The sequence is built from TRBV10-2 and TRBJ1-6; the D segment cannot be called with confidence. The receptor was isolated from a young woman who had been exposed to COVID-19. The specimen sequenced was PBMCs or T cells enriched from blood (not recorded which). The nucleotide sequence reads TGCGCCAGCAGTGAGTCACACGGGGAGGATAATTCACCCCTCCACTTT. Its product reads: CASSESHGEDNSPLHF.